This T cell receptor beta chain was recovered during a study of blood T cell repertoires in COVID-19. Sequenced by immunoSEQ multiplex PCR; TCRdb stores in-frame clones only, minus some. The sample yields under 300,000 clones, about 91% seen once. This clonotype was obtained from a middle-aged woman who had recovered from COVID-19. The sample was peripheral blood.

The CDR3 loop reads CASSPAGGQETQYF. The CDR3 DNA follows: TGTGCCAGCAGCCCCGCCGGGGGTCAAGAGACCCAGTACTTC. The gene calls are TRBV5-4 and TRBJ2-5; tentatively, D is TRBD2 (6 bases). Germline CDR1 reads SGHNT; CDR2 reads YYREEE (reference sequence). The CDR3 sequence is 14 residues long. The germline V and J ends were trimmed by 4 bases and 2 bases, with 12 bases remaining between them.